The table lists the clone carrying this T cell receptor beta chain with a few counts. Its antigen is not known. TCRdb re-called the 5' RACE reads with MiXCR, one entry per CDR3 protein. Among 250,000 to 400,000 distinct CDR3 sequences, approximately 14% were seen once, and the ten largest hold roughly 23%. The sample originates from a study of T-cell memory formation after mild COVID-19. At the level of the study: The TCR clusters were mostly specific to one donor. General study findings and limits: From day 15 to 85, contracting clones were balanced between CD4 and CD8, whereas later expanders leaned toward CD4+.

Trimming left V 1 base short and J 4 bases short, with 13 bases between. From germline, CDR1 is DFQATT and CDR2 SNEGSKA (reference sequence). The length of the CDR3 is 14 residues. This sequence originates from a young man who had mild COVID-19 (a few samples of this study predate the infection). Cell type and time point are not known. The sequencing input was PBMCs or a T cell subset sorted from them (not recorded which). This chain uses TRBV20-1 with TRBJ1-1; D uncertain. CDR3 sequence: CSARVGQISTEAFF. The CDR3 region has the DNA TGCAGTGCTAGAGTAGGGCAGATAAGCACTGAAGCTTTCTTT.